This T cell receptor (beta chain) was sequenced in a study of blood T cell repertoires in COVID-19. Study details: The origin of the acute and convalescent COVID-19 samples was the United States, Italy and Spain. T cells, B-cell-depleted T cells, or PBMCs provided the cDNA or gDNA that served as material.

TCRdb keeps only in-frame clones here, not all; method: immunoSEQ multiplex PCR. Of 200,000 to 300,000 clones detected, roughly 82% appear once; the ten largest clones hold 9% to 15%. On this clone: One junction end does not reproduce the germline sequence, and a read error may be involved.

The CDR3 has 13 residues. Germline lookup yields CDR1 SSHAT and CDR2 FNYEAQ (reference sequence). The sequencing sample was made of peripheral blood. The source is a man older than 75 with acute or convalescent COVID-19. The chain has TRBV7-7 and TRBJ2-7; 7 nucleotides match TRBD1. DNA of the CDR3: TGTGCTAGCAGCTCAGGGGGTTCCTACGAGCAGTACTTC. As protein: CASSSGGSYEQYF.